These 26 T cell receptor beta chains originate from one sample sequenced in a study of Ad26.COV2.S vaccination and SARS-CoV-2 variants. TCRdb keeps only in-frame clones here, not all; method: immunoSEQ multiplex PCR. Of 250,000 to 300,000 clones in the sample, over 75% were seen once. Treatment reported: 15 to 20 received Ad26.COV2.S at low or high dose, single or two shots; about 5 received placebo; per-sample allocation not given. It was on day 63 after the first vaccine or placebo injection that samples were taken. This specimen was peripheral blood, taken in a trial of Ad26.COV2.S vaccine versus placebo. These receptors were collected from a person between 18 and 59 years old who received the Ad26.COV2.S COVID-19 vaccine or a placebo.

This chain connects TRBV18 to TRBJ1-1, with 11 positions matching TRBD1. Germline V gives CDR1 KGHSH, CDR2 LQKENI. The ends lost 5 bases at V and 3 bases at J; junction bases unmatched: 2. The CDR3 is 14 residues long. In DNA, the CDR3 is TGTGCCAGCTCAGGACAGGGGGCGGACACTGAAGCTTTCTTT. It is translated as CASSGQGADTEAFF.

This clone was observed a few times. In nucleotides, the CDR3 is TGTGCCAGCAGCTTAGGCGGTGAGCAGTACTTC. Translated: CASSLGGEQYF. This rearrangement joins TRBV5-5 to TRBJ2-7, with no clear D. This CDR3 comprises 11 residues. Germline-derived CDR1 and CDR2 are SGHKS and YYEKEE (reference sequence). The V gene lost 2 bases and the J gene lost 7 bases, with 7 bases spanning the gap. The full variable domain, rest sourced from reference TRBV5-5 and TRBJ2-7, is DAGVTQSPTHLIKTRGQQVTLRCSPISGHKSVSWYQQVLGQGPQFIFQYYEKEERGRGNFPDRFSARQFPNYSSELNVNALLLGDSALYLCASSLGGEQYFGPGTRLTVT.

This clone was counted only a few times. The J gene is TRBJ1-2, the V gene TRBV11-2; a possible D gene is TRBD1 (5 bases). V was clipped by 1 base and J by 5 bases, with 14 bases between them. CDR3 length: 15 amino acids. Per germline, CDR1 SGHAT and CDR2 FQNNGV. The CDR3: CASSLAQGSGYGYTF. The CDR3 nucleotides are TGTGCCAGCAGCTTAGCTCAGGGCAGCGGGTATGGCTACACCTTC.

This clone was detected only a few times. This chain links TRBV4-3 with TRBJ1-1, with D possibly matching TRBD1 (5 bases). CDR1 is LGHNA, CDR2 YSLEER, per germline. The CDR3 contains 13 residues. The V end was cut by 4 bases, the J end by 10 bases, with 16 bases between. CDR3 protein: CASSPQPGRIAFF. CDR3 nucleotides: TGCGCCAGCAGCCCGCAGCCGGGACGTATAGCTTTCTTT.

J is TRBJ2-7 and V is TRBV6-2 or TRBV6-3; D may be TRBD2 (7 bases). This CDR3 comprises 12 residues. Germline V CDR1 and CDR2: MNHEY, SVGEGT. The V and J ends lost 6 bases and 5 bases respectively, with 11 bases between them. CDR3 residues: CASSLGGHEQYF. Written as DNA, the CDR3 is TGTGCCAGCAGCCTCGGGGGGCACGAGCAGTACTTC.

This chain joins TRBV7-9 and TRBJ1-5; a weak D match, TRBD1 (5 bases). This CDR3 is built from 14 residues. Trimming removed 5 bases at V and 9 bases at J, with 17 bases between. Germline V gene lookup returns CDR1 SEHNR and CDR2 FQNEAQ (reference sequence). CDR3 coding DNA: TGTGCCAGCAGCCCTGGACTGTCGCAGGGGCCCCAGCATTTT. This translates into CASSPGLSQGPQHF.

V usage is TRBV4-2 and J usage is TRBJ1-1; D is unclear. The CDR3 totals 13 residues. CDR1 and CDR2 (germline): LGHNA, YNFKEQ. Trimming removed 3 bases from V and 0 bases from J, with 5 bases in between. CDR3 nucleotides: TGTGCCAGCAGCCAGGAGATGAACACTGAAGCTTTCTTT. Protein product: CASSQEMNTEAFF.

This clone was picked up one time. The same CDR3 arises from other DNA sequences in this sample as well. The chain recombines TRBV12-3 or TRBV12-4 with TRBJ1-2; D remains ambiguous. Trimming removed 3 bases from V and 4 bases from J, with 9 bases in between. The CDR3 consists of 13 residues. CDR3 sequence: CASSLGGSYGYTF. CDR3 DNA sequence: TGTGCCAGCAGTTTGGGAGGGTCCTATGGCTACACCTTC.

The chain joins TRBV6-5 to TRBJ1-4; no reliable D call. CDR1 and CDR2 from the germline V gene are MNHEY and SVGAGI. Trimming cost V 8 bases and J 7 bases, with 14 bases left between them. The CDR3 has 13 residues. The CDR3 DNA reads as TGTGCCAGCTCCGGCACGGGAATTGAAAAACTGTTTTTT. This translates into CASSGTGIEKLFF.

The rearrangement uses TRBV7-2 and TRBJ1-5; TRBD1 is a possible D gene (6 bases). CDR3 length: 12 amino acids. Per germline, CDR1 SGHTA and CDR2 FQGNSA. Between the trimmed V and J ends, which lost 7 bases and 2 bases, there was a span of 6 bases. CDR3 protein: CASNRGNQPQHF. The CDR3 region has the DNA TGTGCCAGCAACAGGGGCAATCAGCCCCAGCATTTT.

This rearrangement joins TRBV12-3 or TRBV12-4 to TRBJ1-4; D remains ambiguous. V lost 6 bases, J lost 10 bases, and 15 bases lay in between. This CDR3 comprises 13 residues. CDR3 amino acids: CASSPGSPPKLFF. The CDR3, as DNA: TGTGCCAGCAGCCCCGGGTCCCCCCCAAAACTGTTTTTT.

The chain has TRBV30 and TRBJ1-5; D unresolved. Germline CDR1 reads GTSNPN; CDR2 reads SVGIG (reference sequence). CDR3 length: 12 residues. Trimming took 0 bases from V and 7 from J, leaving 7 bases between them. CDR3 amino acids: CAWSVRRQPQHF. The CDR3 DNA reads TGTGCCTGGAGTGTACGTCGGCAGCCCCAGCATTTT.

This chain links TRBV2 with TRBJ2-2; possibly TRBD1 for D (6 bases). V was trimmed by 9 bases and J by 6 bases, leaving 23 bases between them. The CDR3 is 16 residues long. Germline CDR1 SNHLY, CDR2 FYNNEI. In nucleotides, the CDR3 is TGTGCCAGGATACAGGGTGAGGTGGGAACAGCCGGGGAGCTGTTTTTT. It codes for CARIQGEVGTAGELFF.

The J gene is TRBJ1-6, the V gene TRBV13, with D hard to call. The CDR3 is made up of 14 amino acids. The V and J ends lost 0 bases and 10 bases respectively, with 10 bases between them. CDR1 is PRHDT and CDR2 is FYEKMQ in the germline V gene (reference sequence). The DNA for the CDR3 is TGTGCCAGCAGCTTAGGGATGGTGAGCTCACCCCTCCACTTT. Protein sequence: CASSLGMVSSPLHF.

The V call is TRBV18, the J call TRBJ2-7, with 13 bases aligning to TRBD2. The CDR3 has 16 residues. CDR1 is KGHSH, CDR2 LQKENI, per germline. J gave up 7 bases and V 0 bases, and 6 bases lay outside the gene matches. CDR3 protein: CASSPPGLAGRLEQYF. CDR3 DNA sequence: TGTGCCAGCTCACCACCGGGACTAGCGGGACGACTGGAGCAGTACTTC. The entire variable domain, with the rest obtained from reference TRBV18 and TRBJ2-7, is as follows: NAGVMQNPRHLVRRRGQEARLRCSPMKGHSHVYWYRQLPEEGLKFMVYLQKENIIDESGMPKERFSAEFPKEGPSILRIQQVVRGDSAAYFCASSPPGLAGRLEQYFGPGTRLTVT.

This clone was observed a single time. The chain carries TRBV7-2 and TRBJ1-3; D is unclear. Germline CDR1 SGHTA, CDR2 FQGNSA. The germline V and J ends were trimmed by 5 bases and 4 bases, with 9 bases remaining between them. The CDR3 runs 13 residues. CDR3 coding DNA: TGTGCCAGCAGCGCGAAATACGGAAACACCATATATTTT. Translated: CASSAKYGNTIYF.

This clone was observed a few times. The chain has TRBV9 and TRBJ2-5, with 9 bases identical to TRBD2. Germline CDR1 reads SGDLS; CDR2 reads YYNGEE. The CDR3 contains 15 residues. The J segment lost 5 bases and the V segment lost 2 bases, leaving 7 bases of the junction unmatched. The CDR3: CASSVASGRRETQYF. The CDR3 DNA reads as TGTGCCAGCAGCGTGGCGAGCGGGAGGCGCGAGACCCAGTACTTC.

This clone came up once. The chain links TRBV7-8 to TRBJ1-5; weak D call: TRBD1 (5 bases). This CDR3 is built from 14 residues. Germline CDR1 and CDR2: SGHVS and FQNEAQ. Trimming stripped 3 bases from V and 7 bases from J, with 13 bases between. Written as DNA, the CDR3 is TGTGCCAGCAGCTTCGAGGGGTCACTCCAGCCCCAGCATTTT. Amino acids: CASSFEGSLQPQHF.

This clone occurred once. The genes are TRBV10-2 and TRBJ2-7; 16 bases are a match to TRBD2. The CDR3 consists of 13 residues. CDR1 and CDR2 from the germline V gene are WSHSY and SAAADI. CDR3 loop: CAGGLAGGYEQYF. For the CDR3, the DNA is TGCGCAGGGGGACTAGCGGGAGGGTACGAGCAGTACTTC.

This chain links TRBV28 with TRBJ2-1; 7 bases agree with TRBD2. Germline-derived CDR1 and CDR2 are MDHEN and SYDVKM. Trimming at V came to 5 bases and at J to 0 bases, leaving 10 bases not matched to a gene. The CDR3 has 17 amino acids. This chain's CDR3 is CASSPLPIAGSYNEQFF. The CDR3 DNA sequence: TGTGCCAGCAGTCCCCTTCCGATAGCGGGCTCCTACAATGAGCAGTTCTTC.

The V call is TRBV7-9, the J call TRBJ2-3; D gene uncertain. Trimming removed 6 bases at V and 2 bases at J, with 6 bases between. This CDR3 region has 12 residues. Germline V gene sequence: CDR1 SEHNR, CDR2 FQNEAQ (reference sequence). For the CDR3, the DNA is TGTGCCAGCAGTTTAATCACAGATACGCAGTATTTT. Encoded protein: CASSLITDTQYF.

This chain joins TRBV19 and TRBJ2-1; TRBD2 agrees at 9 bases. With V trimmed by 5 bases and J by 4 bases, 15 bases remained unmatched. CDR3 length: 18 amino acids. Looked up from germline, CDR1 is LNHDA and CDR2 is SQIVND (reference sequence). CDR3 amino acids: CASSVYAGGLAGYNEQFF. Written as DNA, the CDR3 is TGTGCCAGTAGTGTCTACGCAGGAGGGCTAGCGGGGTACAATGAGCAGTTCTTC.

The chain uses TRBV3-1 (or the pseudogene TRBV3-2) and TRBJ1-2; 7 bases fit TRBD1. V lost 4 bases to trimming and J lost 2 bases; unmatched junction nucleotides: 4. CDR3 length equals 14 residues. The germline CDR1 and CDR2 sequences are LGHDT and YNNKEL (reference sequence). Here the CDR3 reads CASSLKGANYGYTF. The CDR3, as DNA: TGTGCCAGCAGCCTAAAGGGGGCCAACTATGGCTACACCTTC.

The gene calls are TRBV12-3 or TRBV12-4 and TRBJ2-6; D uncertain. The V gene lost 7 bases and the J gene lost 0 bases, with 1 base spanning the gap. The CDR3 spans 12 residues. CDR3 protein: CASTSGANVLTF. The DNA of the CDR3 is TGTGCCAGCACCTCTGGGGCCAACGTCCTGACTTTC.

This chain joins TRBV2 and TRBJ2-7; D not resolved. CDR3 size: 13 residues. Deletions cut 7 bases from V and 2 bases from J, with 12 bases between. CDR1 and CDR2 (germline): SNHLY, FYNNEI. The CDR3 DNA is TGTGCCAGCAAATCCCCCAGGACCTACGAGCAGTACTTC. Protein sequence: CASKSPRTYEQYF.

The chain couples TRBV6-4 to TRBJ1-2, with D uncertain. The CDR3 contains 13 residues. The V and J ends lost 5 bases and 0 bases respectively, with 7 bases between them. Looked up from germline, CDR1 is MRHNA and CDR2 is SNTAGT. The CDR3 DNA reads TGTGCCAGCAGTATGGGCCCTAACTATGGCTACACCTTC. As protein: CASSMGPNYGYTF.